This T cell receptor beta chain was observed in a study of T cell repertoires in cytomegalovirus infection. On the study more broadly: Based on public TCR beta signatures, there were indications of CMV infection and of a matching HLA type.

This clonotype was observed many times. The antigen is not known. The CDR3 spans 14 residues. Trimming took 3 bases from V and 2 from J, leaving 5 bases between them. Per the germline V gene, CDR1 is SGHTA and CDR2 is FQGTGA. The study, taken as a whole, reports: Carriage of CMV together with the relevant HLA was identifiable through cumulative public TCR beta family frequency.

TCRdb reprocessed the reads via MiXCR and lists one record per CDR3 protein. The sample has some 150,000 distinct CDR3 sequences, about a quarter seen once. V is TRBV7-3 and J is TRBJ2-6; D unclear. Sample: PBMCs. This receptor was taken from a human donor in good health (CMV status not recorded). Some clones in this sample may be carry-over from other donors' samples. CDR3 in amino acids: CASSFDTGANVLTF. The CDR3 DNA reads TGTGCCAGCAGCTTTGACACTGGGGCCAACGTCCTGACTTTC.